This T cell receptor (beta chain) was retrieved from a study of cytomegalovirus exposure and HLA in healthy donors. PCR used 60 Vbeta primers and 13 Jbeta primers. Profiled with immunoSEQ multiplex PCR; TCRdb holds only in-frame clones, not every one. This table has more than 200,000 clones, around 79% appearing once. Germline CDR1 is SGHRS and CDR2 is YFSETQ. The CDR3 sequence is 14 residues long. About this clone: One end of the junction fails to match germline, which may point to a read error.

The receptor was derived from a male donor in good health and CMV-seronegative. V is TRBV5-1 and J is TRBJ1-2, with TRBD1 identical over 9 bases. The sample consisted of PBMCs. The CDR3 region has the DNA TGCGCCAGCACCGGGACAGGGAACGGCTATGGCCACACCTTC. Translated, it gives CASTGTGNGYGHTF.